The 19 T cell receptor beta chains below all came from one sample that was sequenced in a study of technical replicates of blood from a few donors. Generated by immunoSEQ multiplex PCR, the TCRdb table keeps only in-frame clones and is missing some. The data show about 68,000 clones, under 98% seen once. The sample taken for sequencing was T cells isolated from PBMCs. The receptors derive from a human donor in good health.

This chain links TRBV7-9 with TRBJ2-7; 7 nucleotides agree with TRBD2. The junction had 9 bases not matched to a gene; V was cut back by 5 bases and J by 2 bases. CDR1 is SEHNR, CDR2 FQNEAQ, per germline (reference sequence). The CDR3 has 15 residues. The CDR3 loop is CASSQRASGTYEQYF. CDR3 nucleotide sequence: TGTGCCAGCAGCCAGCGGGCTAGCGGAACCTACGAGCAGTACTTC.

The table lists this clone with a few counts. J is TRBJ1-1 and V is TRBV29-1; tentatively, D is TRBD1 (5 bases). V lost 6 bases and J 7 bases, leaving 18 bases between the germline ends. The CDR3 covers 13 residues. Germline V CDR1 and CDR2: SQVTM, ANQGSEA. CDR3 region: CSVRDSGIFEAFF. Written as DNA, the CDR3 is TGCAGCGTACGGGACTCAGGAATTTTTGAAGCTTTCTTT.

The chain couples TRBV19 to TRBJ1-1; weak D call: TRBD1 (5 bases). CDR1 LNHDA and CDR2 SQIVND come from the germline V gene (reference sequence). V was pared by 3 bases and J by 4 bases, with 12 bases between. This CDR3 spans 14 amino acids. CDR3 nucleotide sequence: TGTGCCAGTAGTATTTGGGTCGGGGGCACTGAAGCTTTCTTT. Encoded protein: CASSIWVGGTEAFF.

The rearrangement links TRBV4-1 to TRBJ2-5; TRBD2 agrees at 15 bases. V was clipped by 4 bases and J by 1 base; unmatched bases: 7. Looked up from germline, CDR1 is MGHRA and CDR2 is YSYEKL. This CDR3 comprises 18 residues. The CDR3 protein is CASSPWTSGREIQETQYF. The CDR3 DNA reads as TGCGCCAGCAGCCCCTGGACTAGCGGGAGGGAAATCCAAGAGACCCAGTACTTC.

The rearrangement uses TRBV6-5 and TRBJ2-7; 7 nucleotides agree with TRBD1. After removal of 8 bases from V and 7 bases from J, the junction contained 11 bases not matched to a gene. CDR1 and CDR2 (germline): MNHEY, SVGAGI. The length of the CDR3 is 13 residues. The CDR3 nucleotides are TGTGCCAGCGTCAGGACAGGTACAGAAGAGCAGTACTTC. This encodes CASVRTGTEEQYF.

This clone was seen a single time. V usage is TRBV19 and J usage is TRBJ2-1; TRBD2 agrees at 8 bases. V shed 3 bases and J 5 bases; nucleotides not matched to a gene: 3. This CDR3 comprises 14 residues. Looked up from germline, CDR1 is LNHDA and CDR2 is SQIVND (reference sequence). CDR3 loop: CASSMLLADNEQFF. CDR3 sequence (DNA): TGTGCCAGTAGTATGCTACTAGCGGACAATGAGCAGTTCTTC.

The chain uses TRBV27 and TRBJ2-7; TRBD1 matches 7 bases. The CDR3 has 15 residues. From germline, CDR1 is MNHEY and CDR2 SMNVEV (reference sequence). Unmatched junction bases numbered 9, after V lost 5 bases and J lost 2 bases. The CDR3 here is CASSGKQGIPYEQYF. CDR3 bases: TGTGCCAGCAGTGGCAAACAGGGGATCCCCTACGAGCAGTACTTC.

The chain links TRBV6-5 to TRBJ2-7, with D uncertain. Trimming left V 7 bases short and J 2 bases short, with 6 bases between. Germline assignment: CDR1 MNHEY and CDR2 SVGAGI. CDR3 length: 11 residues. CDR3 in amino acids: CASTEPYEQYF. In DNA, the CDR3 is TGTGCCAGCACCGAGCCCTACGAGCAGTACTTC.

V and J are TRBV7-9 and TRBJ1-1, with D tentatively TRBD1 (6 bases). Between the trimmed V and J ends, which lost 2 bases and 0 bases, there was a span of 13 bases. This CDR3 is 16 amino acids long. CDR1 and CDR2 from the germline V gene are SEHNR and FQNEAQ (reference sequence). CDR3 in amino acids: CASSLLRGTMNTEAFF. CDR3 nucleotides: TGTGCCAGCAGCTTACTAAGGGGGACGATGAACACTGAAGCTTTCTTT. Full variable domain (remainder filled in from reference TRBV7-9 and TRBJ1-1): DTGVSQNPRHKITKRGQNVTFRCDPISEHNRLYWYRQTLGQGPEFLTYFQNEAQLEKSRLLSDRFSAERPKGSFSTLEIQRTEQGDSAMYLCASSLLRGTMNTEAFFGQGTRLTVV.

This clone came up once. This chain connects TRBV12-2 to TRBJ2-4; the D call in the table, TRBD1, was not verified against the DNA. TRBV12-2 is designated a pseudogene. This CDR3 contains 15 residues. This chain's CDR3 is CASRLVGQMKNIQYF. CDR3 in DNA: TGTGCAAGTCGCTTAGTGGGACAGATGAAAAACATTCAGTACTTC.

This clone was observed once. J is TRBJ2-1 and V is TRBV6-5, with 11 bases that match TRBD2. V gave up 6 bases and J gave up 8 bases; unmatched junction bases: 9. CDR1 and CDR2 (germline): MNHEY, SVGAGI. CDR3 size: 15 residues. The chain's CDR3 is CASSYGSGRADEQFF. The CDR3 DNA sequence: TGTGCCAGCAGCTATGGTAGCGGGAGGGCGGATGAGCAGTTCTTC.

CDR3: CASSLASHAGNTEAFF. In nucleotides, the CDR3 is TGTGCCAGCAGCTTAGCTTCGCATGCGGGGAACACTGAAGCTTTCTTT. The chain links TRBV7-9 to TRBJ1-1; D not resolved. Germline CDR1 SEHNR, CDR2 FQNEAQ (reference sequence). CDR3 length: 16 residues. V was shortened by 0 bases and J by 1 base, with 12 bases between the two germline ends.

This rearrangement joins TRBV11-2 to TRBJ2-4, with TRBD1 identical over 7 bases. Germline V gene sequence: CDR1 SGHAT, CDR2 FQNNGV. This CDR3 region has 15 residues. The junction had 8 bases not matched to a gene; V was cut back by 5 bases and J by 4 bases. The CDR3 protein is CASSKETGFKNIQYF. In DNA form, the CDR3 reads TGTGCCAGCAGCAAGGAGACAGGGTTTAAAAACATTCAGTACTTC.

For this clone: One end of the junction varies from germline; a read error may be responsible. The chain employs TRBV19 and TRBJ2-7; 9 bases map to TRBD1. Germline CDR1 LNHDA, CDR2 SQIVND (reference sequence). This CDR3 has 14 amino acids. CDR3 protein: CASSIGTGNYEQYF. CDR3 nucleotide sequence: TGTGCTAGTAGTATCGGGACAGGGAACTACGAGCAGTACTTC.

The chain joins TRBV15 to TRBJ2-1, with a tentative D call TRBD2 (6 bases). Trimming cost V 0 bases and J 0 bases, with 9 bases left between them. Germline V gives CDR1 LNHNV, CDR2 YYDKDF (reference sequence). This CDR3 has 16 residues. CDR3 in DNA: TGTGCCACCAGCAGAGATCTGGGAGGCTCCTACAATGAGCAGTTCTTC. Translated, it gives CATSRDLGGSYNEQFF.

The chain has TRBV7-9 and TRBJ2-7; TRBD1 is a possible D gene (5 bases). Germline CDR1 and CDR2: SEHNR and FQNEAQ (reference sequence). Trimming pared 8 bases from V and 4 bases from J, leaving 12 bases between. The CDR3 is 12 amino acids. The CDR3 sequence is CASSQGGYEQYF. For the CDR3, the DNA is TGTGCCAGCTCCCAGGGCGGATACGAGCAGTACTTC.

The chain recombines TRBV5-1 with TRBJ2-3; unclear D gene. Germline assignment: CDR1 SGHRS and CDR2 YFSETQ. The CDR3 runs to 14 residues. Trimming took off 1 base at V and 6 bases at J, with 12 bases between the two ends. The CDR3 nucleotides read TGCGCCAGCAGCTTGTGGCCTGGCAAGGATACGCAGTATTTT. It yields the protein CASSLWPGKDTQYF.

CDR3 DNA: TGTGCCAGCAGTGAATTGGGACAGGGAGTTGGCTACACCTTC. Its protein product is CASSELGQGVGYTF. V and J are TRBV6-1 and TRBJ1-2; 9 bases fit TRBD1. The length of the CDR3 is 14 residues. Germline V gene data show CDR1 as MNHNS and CDR2 as SASEGT. V trimming: 2 bases; J trimming: 7 bases; junction bases outside the gene matches: 5.

The chain joins TRBV15 to TRBJ2-5; D is undetermined. CDR1 LNHNV and CDR2 YYDKDF come from the germline V gene (reference sequence). The ends were cut back, 6 bases at V and 3 bases at J, with 11 bases in the middle. The CDR3 contains 13 residues. The CDR3, as DNA: TGTGCCACCAGATCACCGGTAGAAGAGACCCAGTACTTC. It specifies CATRSPVEETQYF.